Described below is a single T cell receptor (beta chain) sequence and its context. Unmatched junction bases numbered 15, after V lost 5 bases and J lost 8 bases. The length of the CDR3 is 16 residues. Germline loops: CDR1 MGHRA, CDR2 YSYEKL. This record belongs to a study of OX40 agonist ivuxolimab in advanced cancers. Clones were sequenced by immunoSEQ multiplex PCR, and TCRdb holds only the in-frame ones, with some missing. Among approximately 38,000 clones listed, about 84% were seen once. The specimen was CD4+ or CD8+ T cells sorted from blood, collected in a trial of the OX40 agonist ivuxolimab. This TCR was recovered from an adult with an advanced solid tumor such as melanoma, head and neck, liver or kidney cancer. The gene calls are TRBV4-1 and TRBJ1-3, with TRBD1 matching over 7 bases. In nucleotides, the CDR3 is TGCGCCAGCAGCACTCTTCAGGGGGTCGGGGTCCACACCATATATTTT. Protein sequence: CASSTLQGVGVHTIYF.